This is a list of T cell receptor beta chains from one sample in a study of shared clonotypes between healthy human individuals. Measured with immunoSEQ multiplex PCR; TCRdb has only the in-frame clones, and not every one. This table has 950,000 to 1,100,000 clones, under 80% appearing once. The source material was memory CD4+ T cells sorted from blood. All receptors derive from a man aged 18-30 years in good health. Both conserved end residues are part of each CDR3. Fields, in order: CDR3 length, V gene, D gene, J gene, clone size, CDR3 DNA, CDR3 protein. A D gene is named only where the DNA matches it firmly. Clone size is stated in some rows and not others, as once, few, many or a class when expanded.

cdr3_length: 13
v_call: TRBV4-3
d_call: NA
j_call: TRBJ2-3
clone_size: NA
cdr3_nt: TGCGCCAGCAGCCGGATTAGCACAGATACGCAGTATTTT
cdr3_aa: CASSRISTDTQYF

cdr3_length: 14
v_call: TRBV7-2
d_call: TRBD1
j_call: TRBJ1-6
clone_size: NA
cdr3_nt: TGTGCCAGCAGCTTACAACAGGGGAATTCACCCCTCCACTTT
cdr3_aa: CASSLQQGNSPLHF

cdr3_length: 13
v_call: TRBV30
d_call: NA
j_call: TRBJ2-7
clone_size: NA
cdr3_nt: TGTGCCTGCCACGGAACAGGACCTTACGAGCAGTACTTC
cdr3_aa: CACHGTGPYEQYF

cdr3_length: 15
v_call: TRBV6-6
d_call: NA
j_call: TRBJ1-2
clone_size: few
cdr3_nt: TGTGCCAGCAGTTACTCGCCGGTATCGAGCTATGGCTACACCTTC
cdr3_aa: CASSYSPVSSYGYTF

cdr3_length: 15
v_call: TRBV5-1
d_call: NA
j_call: TRBJ1-4
clone_size: few
cdr3_nt: TGCGCCAGCAGCTTTGACGGGGCAACTAATGAAAAACTGTTTTTT
cdr3_aa: CASSFDGATNEKLFF

cdr3_length: 16
v_call: TRBV18
d_call: TRBD2
j_call: TRBJ2-3
clone_size: NA
cdr3_nt: TGTGCCAGCTCAAGGACTAGCGGGGGGCCCACAGATACGCAGTATTTT
cdr3_aa: CASSRTSGGPTDTQYF

cdr3_length: 11
v_call: TRBV2
d_call: NA
j_call: TRBJ2-1
clone_size: NA
cdr3_nt: TGTGCCAGCAGTGAGGTTCAGGAGCAGTTCTTC
cdr3_aa: CASSEVQEQFF

cdr3_length: 13
v_call: TRBV27
d_call: NA
j_call: TRBJ2-7
clone_size: NA
cdr3_nt: TGTGCCAGCAGTTTAATGGGGATTGGCGAGCAGTACTTC
cdr3_aa: CASSLMGIGEQYF

cdr3_length: 15
v_call: TRBV13
d_call: NA
j_call: TRBJ2-3
clone_size: once
cdr3_nt: TGTGCCAGCAGTGAAGGCGCGAGACACACAGATACGCAGTATTTT
cdr3_aa: CASSEGARHTDTQYF

cdr3_length: 18
v_call: TRBV19
d_call: TRBD2
j_call: TRBJ2-7
clone_size: once
cdr3_nt: TGTGCCAGTAGTAGACAACTATTAGCGGGGGGTCCTAACTACGAGCAGTACTTC
cdr3_aa: CASSRQLLAGGPNYEQYF

cdr3_length: 11
v_call: TRBV2
d_call: NA
j_call: TRBJ1-3
clone_size: once
cdr3_nt: TGTGCCAGCAGTGTCGTGGACACCATATATTTT
cdr3_aa: CASSVVDTIYF

cdr3_length: 12
v_call: TRBV6-6
d_call: NA
j_call: TRBJ2-4
clone_size: NA
cdr3_nt: TGTGCCAGCAATTCCCACCAAAACATTCAGTACTTC
cdr3_aa: CASNSHQNIQYF

cdr3_length: 13
v_call: TRBV18
d_call: TRBD1
j_call: TRBJ2-7
clone_size: NA
cdr3_nt: TGTGCCAGCTCATCCGGACAGGGCTCCGAGCAGTACTTC
cdr3_aa: CASSSGQGSEQYF

cdr3_length: 17
v_call: TRBV5-1
d_call: NA
j_call: TRBJ2-2
clone_size: NA
cdr3_nt: TGCGCCAGCAGCCAAAGGTCCGGCGGGATGAACACCGGGGAGCTGTTTTTT
cdr3_aa: CASSQRSGGMNTGELFF

cdr3_length: 11
v_call: TRBV19
d_call: NA
j_call: TRBJ2-7
clone_size: NA
cdr3_nt: TGTGCCAGTAGCAGGGGATACGAGCAGTACTTC
cdr3_aa: CASSRGYEQYF